The source of this TCR beta chain is a study of graft-versus-host responses after intestinal transplantation. Overall study: Isolated intestinal, liver-intestinal, or multivisceral transplants were what recipients had. The study gave all recipients anti-thymocyte globulin induction, then tacrolimus and steroids for about 3 years. Overall study results and limits: Recipient marrow contained GvH clones, some of which appeared first in ileum or blood.

TCRdb's copy holds only in-frame clones and misses some; the assay was immunoSEQ multiplex PCR. This table has approximately 50,000 clones, roughly 90% appearing once. With respect to this clone: Its specificity is unknown.

This sequence originates from a human patient who received an intestinal transplant, so some T cells may come from the graft donor. The input for sequencing was PBMCs, taken 26 days after transplant.

Here the CDR3 DNA reads TGTGCCAGTAGTAGGCCTCCGGGACAGACGATGAGCACTGAAGCTTTCTTT. Protein product: CASSRPPGQTMSTEAFF. V gene TRBV19 combines with J gene TRBJ1-1, with 7 bases lining up with TRBD1. V was clipped by 4 bases and J by 4 bases; unmatched bases: 15. CDR1 and CDR2 (germline): LNHDA, SQIVND (reference sequence). The CDR3 length is 17 residues.